This paragraph covers one TCR beta chain sequence. Its target antigen remains unknown. Per-base qualities were not stored, and no clone one base away is much larger. The data originate from a study of blood T cell repertoires in COVID-19 (dated by TCRdb to 2018 to 2021). Study-level background: The collaborator samples originated in the United States, Italy and Spain and spanned the acute and convalescent phases of COVID-19. The material from the prospective study consisted of cDNA or gDNA derived from T cells, B-cell-depleted T cells, or PBMCs. The dataset comprised deeply sampled blood TCRbeta repertoires from subjects exposed to, actively infected with, or recovered from COVID-19. The repertoires were released in a freely available public database meant as a resource for research on the immune response to SARS-CoV-2. Samples came from the ongoing ImmuneRACE study (first 160 participants) plus 1,254 subjects from 6 global collaborators. Sample metadata almost always included a de-identified subject ID, COVID-19 status, age in years and sex. Where available, HLA class I and class II types were obtained from metadata supplied by the sample provider rather than from assay-based typing.

What the work shows at the level of the full study, not this receptor alone: How much clinical and demographic metadata was included differed by source and by participant, and the metadata was provided uncurated.

The immunoSEQ Assay, a bias-controlled multiplex PCR, was used to amplify TCRbeta CDR3 regions from genomic DNA. Per the authors' processing: Nucleated cell counts per sample were estimated from amplification of reference gene primers within the assay. Sequence reads were collapsed and filtered to measure the absolute abundance of every unique TCRbeta CDR3 rearrangement. For each sample, productive Simpson clonality was calculated by taking the square root of Simpson's diversity index across productive rearrangements. Entries here come from immuneACCESS through TCRdb and include only in-frame sequences with V and J called. Some clones fail to appear in such tables; in the studies checked, an unresolved V gene covers under half of the shortfall, and the cause of the remainder is unknown. The V and J calls and clone size were taken over from that table, and D and trimming were inferred from the DNA. This sample comprises approximately 670,000 clones, around 89% of them detected only once. In total, the top ten clones hold approximately 0.3% of the sample.

Trimming leaves V shorter by 6 bases and J shorter by 7 bases, with the junction holding 11 bases beyond the gene matches. The germline V gene (reference sequence) yields MNHEY for CDR1 and SMNVEV for CDR2. The CDR3 numbers 15 residues from cysteine through phenylalanine. The DNA shown is the 45-base CDR3, in frame from base 1. The collaborating institutions used their own protocols to collect whole blood in K2EDTA tubes. For TCRbeta analysis, collaborators shipped samples as frozen whole blood, isolated PBMCs, or DNA extracted from either of those sample types. The receptor comes from a woman younger than 30 with acute or convalescent COVID-19. Sequenced material: peripheral blood. Recombination connected TRBV27 to TRBJ1-4; 7 junctional bases match TRBD1. The CDR3 protein is CASSPRERDSEKLFF. The DNA is TGTGCCAGCAGCCCGCGCGAGAGGGACAGTGAAAAACTGTTTTTT.